The rows below give T cell receptor beta chains drawn from one sample of a study of lymphopenia after photon versus proton radiotherapy. The protocol was immunoSEQ multiplex PCR, while the TCRdb copy is restricted to in-frame clones and leaves out a portion. Here the sample spans more than 45,000 clones, roughly 84% being singletons. This material consisted of peripheral blood, taken from a patient treated with proton-based radiotherapy. These receptors were obtained from a man in his fifties or sixties with pancreatic cancer. Each CDR3 is given with its conserved first and last residue. D genes are given only for firm matches. Clone size is not always given. Where it is, it says once, few, many or a class for expanded clones.

v_gene: TRBV7-2; d_gene: .; j_gene: TRBJ2-3; abundance: .; CDR3nt: TGTGCCAGCAGCTTAGGACAGGCGCAGTATTTT; CDR3aa: CASSLGQAQYF
v_gene: TRBV11-2; d_gene: .; j_gene: TRBJ1-5; abundance: .; CDR3nt: TGTGCCAGCAGCTGGGCCGGGAGCAATCAGCCCCAGCATTTT; CDR3aa: CASSWAGSNQPQHF
v_gene: TRBV5-1; d_gene: TRBD2; j_gene: TRBJ2-7; abundance: .; CDR3nt: TGCGCCAGCAGCTCGCCAGGGAGAACCGGGACTAGCCGGGACGAGCAGTACTTC; CDR3aa: CASSSPGRTGTSRDEQYF
v_gene: TRBV2; d_gene: .; j_gene: TRBJ2-7; abundance: .; CDR3nt: TGTGCCAGCAGTAGGCCGGGTGGCGAGCAGTACTTC; CDR3aa: CASSRPGGEQYF
v_gene: TRBV21-1; d_gene: .; j_gene: TRBJ2-1; abundance: .; CDR3nt: TGTGCCAGCATAGGGTTTAGCGGGAGCTCCTACAATGAGCAGTTCTTC; CDR3aa: CASIGFSGSSYNEQFF
v_gene: TRBV9; d_gene: TRBD2; j_gene: TRBJ2-1; abundance: .; CDR3nt: TGTGCCAGCAGCGTAGCTAGCGGGAGGGTTGAGCAGTTCTTC; CDR3aa: CASSVASGRVEQFF
v_gene: TRBV5-1; d_gene: .; j_gene: TRBJ2-7; abundance: few; CDR3nt: TGCGCCAGCAGCTCCCGGGACCATCCCTACGAGCAGTACTTC; CDR3aa: CASSSRDHPYEQYF
v_gene: TRBV7-8; d_gene: TRBD2; j_gene: TRBJ2-1; abundance: .; CDR3nt: TGTGCCAGCAGCTTTTCACTAGCGGGAAACAATGAGCAGTTCTTC; CDR3aa: CASSFSLAGNNEQFF
v_gene: TRBV9; d_gene: .; j_gene: TRBJ2-1; abundance: .; CDR3nt: TGTGCCAGCAGCGTAGCCGGGGGGCATGAGCAGTTCTTC; CDR3aa: CASSVAGGHEQFF
v_gene: TRBV4-2; d_gene: TRBD2; j_gene: TRBJ2-7; abundance: .; CDR3nt: TGTGCCAGCAGCCAAGGGGCTAGCGGGGACTACGAGCAGTACTTC; CDR3aa: CASSQGASGDYEQYF
v_gene: TRBV28; d_gene: .; j_gene: TRBJ1-1; abundance: .; CDR3nt: TGTGCCAGCATAGAGGGCAGTTTGAACACTGAAGCTTTCTTT; CDR3aa: CASIEGSLNTEAFF
v_gene: TRBV7-6; d_gene: .; j_gene: TRBJ1-2; abundance: .; CDR3nt: TGTGCCAGCAGCTTAGGGGCAGCTCCCACTAACTATGGCTACACCTTC; CDR3aa: CASSLGAAPTNYGYTF
v_gene: TRBV4-2; d_gene: TRBD2; j_gene: TRBJ2-2; abundance: .; CDR3nt: TGTGCCAGCAGCCGACTTAGCGGGAGTGTTACCGGGGAGCTGTTTTTT; CDR3aa: CASSRLSGSVTGELFF
v_gene: TRBV27; d_gene: .; j_gene: TRBJ1-2; abundance: .; CDR3nt: TGTGCCAGCAGTCCTGGCGGGGTGCTTCGGGATGGCTACACCTTC; CDR3aa: CASSPGGVLRDGYTF
v_gene: TRBV7-8; d_gene: TRBD1; j_gene: TRBJ1-1; abundance: .; CDR3nt: TGTGCCAGCAGCCCCTGGACAGGCGACGAAGCTTTCTTT; CDR3aa: CASSPWTGDEAFF
v_gene: TRBV2; d_gene: TRBD1; j_gene: TRBJ1-5; abundance: .; CDR3nt: TGTGCCAGTTCACCGGGACAGCGGTCGGCCCAGCATTTT; CDR3aa: CASSPGQRSAQHF
v_gene: TRBV18; d_gene: .; j_gene: TRBJ2-5; abundance: .; CDR3nt: TGTGCCAGCTCACCACCGAATAGTAGGGAGACCCAGTACTTC; CDR3aa: CASSPPNSRETQYF
v_gene: TRBV7-2; d_gene: .; j_gene: TRBJ1-1; abundance: once; CDR3nt: TGTGCCAGCACCACTCCCCCCACTGAAGCTTTCTTT; CDR3aa: CASTTPPTEAFF
v_gene: TRBV5-6; d_gene: .; j_gene: TRBJ2-3; abundance: .; CDR3nt: TGTGCCAGCAGCTTGGGGACGGAGGCAGATACGCAGTATTTT; CDR3aa: CASSLGTEADTQYF
v_gene: TRBV20-1; d_gene: TRBD1; j_gene: TRBJ2-7; abundance: few; CDR3nt: TGCAGTGCAACCGACAGGGGGGAGCAGTACTTC; CDR3aa: CSATDRGEQYF
v_gene: TRBV2; d_gene: TRBD2; j_gene: TRBJ2-3; abundance: .; CDR3nt: TGTGCCAGCAGCAATCAACTAGCGGGAGGGGGGGATACGCAGTATTTT; CDR3aa: CASSNQLAGGGDTQYF
v_gene: TRBV30; d_gene: TRBD1; j_gene: TRBJ2-7; abundance: .; CDR3nt: TGTGCCTGGACAGGGGGACGCGAGCAGTACTTC; CDR3aa: CAWTGGREQYF
v_gene: TRBV4-2; d_gene: TRBD1; j_gene: TRBJ1-3; abundance: .; CDR3nt: TGTGCCAGCAGCCAAAAACAGGGGGCGGAAGGAAACACCATATATTTT; CDR3aa: CASSQKQGAEGNTIYF
v_gene: TRBV7-2; d_gene: .; j_gene: TRBJ1-3; abundance: .; CDR3nt: TGTGCCAGCAGCTTAGTTGGCGGTCCGGGAAACACCATATATTTT; CDR3aa: CASSLVGGPGNTIYF
v_gene: TRBV29-1; d_gene: .; j_gene: TRBJ2-7; abundance: .; CDR3nt: TGCAGCGTTGCCACGGTTCTTTCCTACGAGCAGTACTTC; CDR3aa: CSVATVLSYEQYF
v_gene: TRBV2; d_gene: TRBD1; j_gene: TRBJ2-5; abundance: .; CDR3nt: TGTGCCAGCAGGGACGTGGGTTACGCAGGGGGCCAAGAGACCCAGTACTTC; CDR3aa: CASRDVGYAGGQETQYF
v_gene: TRBV27; d_gene: .; j_gene: TRBJ1-1; abundance: .; CDR3nt: TGTGCCAGCAGTTTTAGGGGCCCGAACACTGAAGCTTTCTTT; CDR3aa: CASSFRGPNTEAFF
v_gene: TRBV28; d_gene: TRBD1; j_gene: TRBJ1-1; abundance: .; CDR3nt: TGTGCCAGCAGTAACCAGGGGGGGGTCACTGAAGCTTTCTTT; CDR3aa: CASSNQGGVTEAFF
v_gene: TRBV19; d_gene: .; j_gene: TRBJ2-3; abundance: .; CDR3nt: TGTGCCAGTAGTATGGGTCCGGGTGTAGATACGCAGTATTTT; CDR3aa: CASSMGPGVDTQYF
v_gene: TRBV7-3; d_gene: TRBD2; j_gene: TRBJ2-3; abundance: .; CDR3nt: TGTGCCAGCAGCTCGGGCGGGAGATCAGATACGCAGTATTTT; CDR3aa: CASSSGGRSDTQYF
v_gene: TRBV28; d_gene: TRBD1; j_gene: TRBJ1-2; abundance: once; CDR3nt: TGTGCCAGCAGCCCGGGACAGCCCTATGGCTACACCTTC; CDR3aa: CASSPGQPYGYTF
v_gene: TRBV28; d_gene: .; j_gene: TRBJ2-5; abundance: .; CDR3nt: TGTGCCAGCAGTTTGCCCCCAGGGCAAGAGACCCAGTACTTC; CDR3aa: CASSLPPGQETQYF
v_gene: TRBV28; d_gene: TRBD2; j_gene: TRBJ2-3; abundance: .; CDR3nt: TGTGCCAGCAGTCTGCGACTAGCGGGGAGCACAGATACGCAGTATTTT; CDR3aa: CASSLRLAGSTDTQYF
v_gene: TRBV5-5; d_gene: TRBD2; j_gene: TRBJ2-5; abundance: .; CDR3nt: TGTGCCAGCAGCCACCGACTAGCGGGAGGGCCGGGGGACCAGTACTTC; CDR3aa: CASSHRLAGGPGDQYF
v_gene: TRBV27; d_gene: .; j_gene: TRBJ2-1; abundance: once; CDR3nt: TGTGCCAGCAGTTTAAATGAAGGCGGTGAGCAGTTCTTC; CDR3aa: CASSLNEGGEQFF
v_gene: TRBV16; d_gene: .; j_gene: TRBJ2-7; abundance: .; CDR3nt: TGTGCCAGCAGCCAAAAGGGTGGGACCCCCTACGAGCAGTACTTC; CDR3aa: CASSQKGGTPYEQYF
v_gene: TRBV15; d_gene: .; j_gene: TRBJ1-5; abundance: .; CDR3nt: TGTGCCACCAGCAGAGATGAATCCCATCAGCCCCAGCATTTT; CDR3aa: CATSRDESHQPQHF
v_gene: TRBV7-2; d_gene: .; j_gene: TRBJ2-7; abundance: .; CDR3nt: TGTGCCAGCAGCTTAGTCGGAAACCCCCCCCGTCTGTACTTC; CDR3aa: CASSLVGNPPRLYF
v_gene: TRBV30; d_gene: TRBD2; j_gene: TRBJ2-1; abundance: .; CDR3nt: TGTGCCTGGAGTGGGGGACTAGCGGGAGTTTACAATGAGCAGTTCTTC; CDR3aa: CAWSGGLAGVYNEQFF
v_gene: TRBV7-9; d_gene: .; j_gene: TRBJ2-1; abundance: .; CDR3nt: TGTGCCAGCAGCTCTGCGGGGTCCAGATACAATGAGCAGTTCTTC; CDR3aa: CASSSAGSRYNEQFF
v_gene: TRBV28; d_gene: .; j_gene: TRBJ2-1; abundance: .; CDR3nt: TGTGCCAGCAGTCCGGACAAGGGACCCTACAATGAGCAGTTCTTC; CDR3aa: CASSPDKGPYNEQFF
v_gene: TRBV6-6; d_gene: .; j_gene: TRBJ2-5; abundance: .; CDR3nt: TGTGCCAGCAGCACTTTCCAAGAGACCCAGTACTTC; CDR3aa: CASSTFQETQYF
v_gene: TRBV5-4; d_gene: .; j_gene: TRBJ2-1; abundance: .; CDR3nt: TGTGCCAGCAGCTTGGATACGGGAGAGAGGGGTGAGCAGTTCTTC; CDR3aa: CASSLDTGERGEQFF
v_gene: TRBV2; d_gene: .; j_gene: TRBJ1-1; abundance: .; CDR3nt: TGTGCCAGCAGAGTCGAGGGGCCCAGTCCTGAAGCTTTCTTT; CDR3aa: CASRVEGPSPEAFF
v_gene: TRBV28; d_gene: TRBD2; j_gene: TRBJ2-1; abundance: once; CDR3nt: TGTGCCAGCAGTCCACGATTTGGAGCGGGAGGGCTTGAGCAGTTCTTC; CDR3aa: CASSPRFGAGGLEQFF
v_gene: TRBV18; d_gene: .; j_gene: TRBJ2-5; abundance: .; CDR3nt: TGTGCCAGCTCACCGGCGGGAGAGGGGGGACAAGAGACCCAGTACTTC; CDR3aa: CASSPAGEGGQETQYF
v_gene: TRBV28; d_gene: TRBD1; j_gene: TRBJ2-7; abundance: few; CDR3nt: TGTGCCAGCAGGACAGGGGGCGTTTACGAGCAGTACTTC; CDR3aa: CASRTGGVYEQYF
v_gene: TRBV10-3; d_gene: TRBD2; j_gene: TRBJ2-3; abundance: .; CDR3nt: TGTGCCATCAGGACTAGCGGGAGACTCACAGATACGCAGTATTTT; CDR3aa: CAIRTSGRLTDTQYF
v_gene: TRBV4-2; d_gene: .; j_gene: TRBJ2-1; abundance: .; CDR3nt: TGTGCCAGCAGCCGAGATGGGACGGACTTATCCTACAATGAGCAGTTCTTC; CDR3aa: CASSRDGTDLSYNEQFF
v_gene: TRBV5-4; d_gene: .; j_gene: TRBJ2-2; abundance: .; CDR3nt: TGTGCCAGCAGCTGGGATCAGAATCGGCTGTTTTTT; CDR3aa: CASSWDQNRLFF
v_gene: TRBV7-9; d_gene: TRBD2; j_gene: TRBJ2-7; abundance: .; CDR3nt: TGTGCCAGCAGAGAAACTAGCGTCGGCGAGCAGTACTTC; CDR3aa: CASRETSVGEQYF
v_gene: TRBV6-6; d_gene: TRBD1; j_gene: TRBJ2-7; abundance: .; CDR3nt: TGTGCCAGCAGATCGACCGGGACAGGGGGTGGCTACGAGCAGTACTTC; CDR3aa: CASRSTGTGGGYEQYF
v_gene: TRBV11-3; d_gene: .; j_gene: TRBJ2-3; abundance: .; CDR3nt: TGTGCCAGCAGCCCCCGCGCGGGCCCCGGGACAGATACGCAGTATTTT; CDR3aa: CASSPRAGPGTDTQYF
v_gene: TRBV19; d_gene: .; j_gene: TRBJ2-7; abundance: few; CDR3nt: TGTGCCAGTAGTATGGGCAGGAATCCCTACGAGCAGTACTTC; CDR3aa: CASSMGRNPYEQYF
v_gene: TRBV25-1; d_gene: TRBD2; j_gene: TRBJ2-1; abundance: .; CDR3nt: TGTGCCAGCGGGGGTAGCGGGACTTTGGCGGAGCAGTTCTTC; CDR3aa: CASGGSGTLAEQFF
v_gene: TRBV4-2; d_gene: .; j_gene: TRBJ1-2; abundance: .; CDR3nt: TGTGCCAGCAGCCCGTTGGGTCGGACCAACTATGGCTACACCTTC; CDR3aa: CASSPLGRTNYGYTF
v_gene: TRBV15; d_gene: .; j_gene: TRBJ2-7; abundance: once; CDR3nt: TGTGCCACCAGCAGAGGGGACGGGAGCGAGCAGTACTTC; CDR3aa: CATSRGDGSEQYF